Listed below are T cell receptor beta chains from one sample, sequenced in a study of shared clonotypes between healthy human individuals. Repertoires were generated with immunoSEQ multiplex PCR, while TCRdb's copy carries only in-frame clones and drops some. The sample holds over a million clones, approximately 96% seen once. Sequencing was carried out using naive CD4+ T cells sorted from blood. Every receptor here comes from a man aged 25-40 years in good health. CDR3s include the opening cysteine and the closing phenylalanine or tryptophan. D genes are given only for firm matches. Part of the rows lack a size; the others show once, few, many or a class for expanded clones.

TRBV6-6	TRBJ1-2	-	TRBD1	CASRDSYGYTF
TRBV7-2	TRBJ2-4	-	-	CASSRRGAKNIQYF
TRBV19	TRBJ2-2	-	TRBD2	CASSLLAGGVGGELFF
TRBV5-5	TRBJ1-5	-	-	CASSFTGQPSNQPQHF
TRBV6-5	TRBJ2-7	-	TRBD1	CASSKRGGPYEQYF
TRBV2	TRBJ2-3	-	-	CASSEIRADTQYF
TRBV9	TRBJ2-3	-	TRBD2	CASSQTRLAGVADTQYF
TRBV9	TRBJ2-3	-	TRBD2	CASSSGLVVTDTQYF
TRBV11-2	TRBJ2-7	-	-	CASSYIATTYEQYF
TRBV7-2	TRBJ2-7	once	-	CASSSTSSPGYF
TRBV10-2	TRBJ2-2	-	TRBD2	CASSESTSGRELFF
TRBV5-1	TRBJ2-2	-	TRBD1	CASSFDQTGATTGELFF
TRBV7-8	TRBJ1-5	few	-	CASSPRGNQPQHF
TRBV10-3	TRBJ1-4	-	TRBD1	CAISEADRGREKLFF
TRBV7-3	TRBJ2-5	few	-	CASSFPPAQYF
TRBV5-1	TRBJ2-3	-	TRBD2	CASSTRLAGGSTDTQYF
TRBV5-1	TRBJ2-1	once	-	CASSFPGGGGANEQFF
TRBV4-1	TRBJ1-4	-	-	CASSLTLGEKLFF
TRBV6-1	TRBJ2-1	-	-	CASSEQSWPFF
TRBV7-2	TRBJ1-1	-	-	CASSLDGVGVTEAFF
TRBV27	TRBJ1-2	-	TRBD1	CASSSPLGLKGATRGYTF
TRBV27	TRBJ2-1	-	-	CASSIRRSSYNEQFF
TRBV27	TRBJ1-1	-	-	CASSSKPGATEAFF
TRBV9	TRBJ2-2	-	TRBD1	CASSAGQHTGELFF
TRBV6-5	TRBJ1-1	-	-	CASRPPGSNTEAFF
TRBV10-2	TRBJ2-1	-	-	CASSMTGRRVYNEQFF
TRBV29-1	TRBJ2-7	-	-	CSAGQTSYEQYF
TRBV9	TRBJ2-1	-	-	CASSVRLSNEQFF
TRBV7-2	TRBJ2-3	-	TRBD2	CASSLVRVAGDQDTQYF
TRBV19	TRBJ1-3	-	TRBD1	CASRHRGSGNTIYF
TRBV2	TRBJ1-1	-	TRBD1	CASMRDRGDQAFF
TRBV29-1	TRBJ2-3	-	TRBD1	CSVLTGTTDTQYF
TRBV6-5	TRBJ2-7	once	-	CASSHRQLSYEQYF
TRBV5-1	TRBJ2-7	-	-	CASSGGGEVHEQYF
TRBV5-1	TRBJ2-7	-	TRBD1	CASSRDSFAYEQYF
TRBV7-9	TRBJ2-5	-	-	CASAKTGLVPNF
TRBV7-8	TRBJ2-5	-	-	CASSFPGSRETQYF
TRBV25-1	TRBJ2-2	-	TRBD1	CASSVTGANTGELFF
TRBV4-3	TRBJ2-7	-	TRBD2	CASSQGTSGTYEQYF
TRBV7-3	TRBJ2-1	-	TRBD2	CASSPVASGHNEQFF
TRBV11-3	TRBJ2-3	-	TRBD1	CASSRTGDTDTQYF
TRBV6-1	TRBJ1-5	-	-	CASSDGGQPQHF
TRBV11-2	TRBJ1-1	-	-	CASSPQATGKAFF
TRBV15	TRBJ2-2	once	TRBD2	CATSDSGGPGTGELFF
TRBV10-1	TRBJ1-2	few	-	CASSPKGGYTF
TRBV18	TRBJ2-1	-	TRBD2	CASSPLAGGLGNNEQFF
TRBV27	TRBJ1-5	once	-	CASSRFNQPQHF
TRBV6-1	TRBJ1-2	-	-	CASSEEGATANANYGYTF
TRBV4-1	TRBJ2-1	-	-	CASSQGRAGYDEQFF
TRBV18	TRBJ2-6	-	-	CASSPRGSSSGANVLTF
TRBV9	TRBJ1-1	-	-	CASSVMAENTEAFF
TRBV6-1	TRBJ2-2	-	-	CASSHVTGELFF
TRBV29-1	TRBJ2-7	-	-	CSAPTETYEQYF
TRBV5-1	TRBJ2-5	-	TRBD1	CASSRDRGKETQYF
TRBV5-1	TRBJ1-4	-	-	CASSPADRRTNEKLFF